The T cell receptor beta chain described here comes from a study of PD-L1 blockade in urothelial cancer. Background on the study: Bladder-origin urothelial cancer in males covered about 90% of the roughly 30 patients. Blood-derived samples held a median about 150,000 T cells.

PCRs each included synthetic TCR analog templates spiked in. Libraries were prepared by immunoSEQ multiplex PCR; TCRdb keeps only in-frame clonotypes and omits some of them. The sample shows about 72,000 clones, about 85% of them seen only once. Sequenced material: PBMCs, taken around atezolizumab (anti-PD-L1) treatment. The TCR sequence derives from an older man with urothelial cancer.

As DNA, the CDR3 is TGTGCCTCGAACGACCGGGACAGGGACTTCACTGAAGCTTTCTTT. Translated, it gives CASNDRDRDFTEAFF. The chain recombines TRBV30 with TRBJ1-1; 9 bases are a match to TRBD1. J gave up 4 bases and V 7 bases, and 13 bases lay outside the gene matches. This CDR3 has 15 residues. Germline values: CDR1 GTSNPN, CDR2 SVGIG (reference sequence).